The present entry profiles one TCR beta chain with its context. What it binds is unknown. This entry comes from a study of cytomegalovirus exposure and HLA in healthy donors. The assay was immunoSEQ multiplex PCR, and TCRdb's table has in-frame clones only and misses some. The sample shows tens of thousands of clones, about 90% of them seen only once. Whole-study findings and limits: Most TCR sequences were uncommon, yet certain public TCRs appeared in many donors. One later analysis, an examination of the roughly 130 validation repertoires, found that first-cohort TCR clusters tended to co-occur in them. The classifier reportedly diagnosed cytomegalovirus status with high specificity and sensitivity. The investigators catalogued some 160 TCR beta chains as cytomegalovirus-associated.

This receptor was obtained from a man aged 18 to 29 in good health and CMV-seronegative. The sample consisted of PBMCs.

This CDR3 reads CSVRGLEATGTQYF. CDR3 coding DNA: TGCAGCGTCAGGGGACTAGAGGCCACGGGGACCCAGTACTTC. The V call is TRBV29-1, the J call TRBJ2-5, with 8 bases fitting TRBD2. The V gene end was trimmed by 6 bases and the J gene end by 7 bases; junction bases not matched to a gene: 13. Germline CDR1 SQVTM, CDR2 ANQGSEA. The CDR3 length is 14 residues.